This TCR beta chain came from a study of T-cell reconstitution after alpha-beta-depleted transplantation in children. This clonotype has more than one count but fewer than ten. Its antigen remains unknown. General study results and limits: Recipient T cells and thymic progenitors that survived were the source of the high TCRbeta diversity seen at day 60 in some patients. After one year, T-cell counts and TCRbeta diversity mostly came from new T cells. Reports say that about two months after transplant, the alpha-beta T cells came out of several hundred graft clones that had expanded.

The V end was cut by 2 bases, the J end by 0 bases, with 14 bases between. The germline gives CDR1 LGHNA, CDR2 YNFKEQ. The CDR3 is 17 amino acids. TCRbeta library preparation incorporated unique molecular identifiers. TCRdb passed the PCR reads through MiXCR, listing each CDR3 protein once. The sample carries roughly 100,000 distinct CDR3 sequences, roughly 6% recorded once. This receptor was identified in a female patient aged 2-15 years who had a stem cell transplant for Fanconi anemia, so the T cells may come from the graft donor. J is TRBJ2-1 and V is TRBV4-2; tentatively, D is TRBD2 (6 bases). This sample comprised PBMCs, mostly from graft donor cells, obtained 60 days after TCRalphabeta/CD19-depleted stem cell transplant. CDR3 in DNA: TGTGCCAGCAGCCAAAGTTCTAGCGTAAGCTCCTACAATGAGCAGTTCTTC. Protein: CASSQSSSVSSYNEQFF.